A single sample is the source of the 32 T cell receptor beta chains below, sequenced in a study of cytomegalovirus exposure and HLA in healthy donors. Use of 60 Vbeta and 13 Jbeta primers characterized the PCR. Measured with immunoSEQ multiplex PCR; TCRdb has only the in-frame clones, and not every one. The sample table sets out under 200,000 clones. The sequencing input was PBMCs. The receptor source for this set is a woman between 18 and 30 years old in good health and CMV-seropositive.

The V call is TRBV10-3, the J call TRBJ1-2; TRBD1 matches at 7 bases. The CDR3 extends over 16 amino acids. After removal of 9 bases from V and 4 bases from J, the junction contained 17 bases not matched to a gene. Germline-derived CDR1 and CDR2 are ENHRY and SYGVKD. CDR3 sequence (DNA): TGTGCCATTACGTGGGACAGTCAGACTCCCTTCTATGGCTACACCTTC. Encoded protein: CAITWDSQTPFYGYTF.

V gene TRBV4-3 combines with J gene TRBJ2-7; perhaps TRBD2 as D (6 bases). CDR1 and CDR2 (germline): LGHNA, YSLEER. V lost 0 bases and J 3 bases, leaving 9 bases between the germline ends. This CDR3 is 14 amino acids long. CDR3 sequence (DNA): TGCGCCAGCAGCCAAGATCCCGGGGGCTACGAGCAGTACTTC. Encoded protein: CASSQDPGGYEQYF.

The V gene is TRBV25-1, the J gene TRBJ1-6, with TRBD1 as a possible D gene (6 bases). The CDR3 length is 14 residues. V lost 3 bases and J lost 9, with 12 bases in between. Per the germline V gene, CDR1 is MGHDK and CDR2 is SYGVNS. CDR3 residues: CASSDEQGSSPLHF. CDR3 DNA: TGTGCCAGCAGTGATGAACAGGGAAGTTCACCCCTCCACTTT.

The chain links TRBV5-6 to TRBJ2-7; 10 bases line up with TRBD2. This CDR3 is 16 amino acids long. Germline loops: CDR1 SGHDT, CDR2 YYEEEE. The ends lost 0 bases at V and 4 bases at J; junction bases unmatched: 7. The CDR3: CASSLGPSGRYYEQYF. DNA of the CDR3: TGTGCCAGCAGCTTGGGCCCTAGCGGGAGATATTACGAGCAGTACTTC. Full variable domain (outside the CDR3, taken from reference TRBV5-6 and TRBJ2-7): DAGVTQSPTHLIKTRGQQVTLRCSPKSGHDTVSWYQQALGQGPQFIFQYYEEEERQRGNFPDRFSGHQFPNYSSELNVNALLLGDSALYLCASSLGPSGRYYEQYFGPGTRLTVT.

The rearrangement joins TRBV5-4 to TRBJ2-7, with 9 bases matching TRBD2. Germline CDR1 SGHNT, CDR2 YYREEE (reference sequence). The junction had 5 bases not matched to a gene; V was cut back by 4 bases and J by 0 bases. This CDR3 is built from 15 residues. CDR3 in amino acids: CASSGSGGSSYEQYF. The DNA of the CDR3 is TGTGCCAGCAGCGGGAGCGGGGGGAGCTCCTACGAGCAGTACTTC.

The V call is TRBV7-9, the J call TRBJ1-4; TRBD1 matches at 10 bases. Unmatched junction bases numbered 4, after V lost 5 bases and J lost 4 bases. The length of the CDR3 is 15 residues. Germline V gene sequence: CDR1 SEHNR, CDR2 FQNEAQ (reference sequence). The CDR3 DNA reads as TGTGCCAGCAGCCTCGGGACAGGGGTTAATGAAAAACTGTTTTTT. It yields the protein CASSLGTGVNEKLFF.

The V and J genes are TRBV5-1 and TRBJ2-3; 9 bases line up with TRBD1. Per germline, CDR1 SGHRS and CDR2 YFSETQ. The CDR3 consists of 14 residues. V was clipped by 4 bases and J by 3 bases; unmatched bases: 3. This CDR3 is CASSRDRETDTQYF. The CDR3 DNA is TGCGCCAGCAGCCGGGACAGGGAGACAGATACGCAGTATTTT.

DNA for the CDR3: TGTGCCAGCAGCTCTCCCCCCTTGGAGTACACTGAAGCTTTCTTT. Protein: CASSSPPLEYTEAFF. V gene TRBV7-9 combines with J gene TRBJ1-1, with D unresolved. CDR3 length: 15 residues. Germline CDR1 reads SEHNR; CDR2 reads FQNEAQ (reference sequence). Trimming removed 4 bases from V and 3 bases from J, with 15 bases in between. The variable domain in full, with the rest retrieved from reference TRBV7-9 and TRBJ1-1, is DTGVSQNPRHKITKRGQNVTFRCDPISEHNRLYWYRQTLGQGPEFLTYFQNEAQLEKSRLLSDRFSAERPKGSFSTLEIQRTEQGDSAMYLCASSSPPLEYTEAFFGQGTRLTVV.

V usage is TRBV15 and J usage is TRBJ2-7; 7 bases agree with TRBD1. With 0 bases clipped from V and 5 bases from J, the junction kept 10 bases outside the gene matches. Germline lookup yields CDR1 LNHNV and CDR2 YYDKDF (reference sequence). The CDR3 runs 16 residues. The chain's CDR3 is CATSREKGATRNEQYF. As DNA, the CDR3 is TGTGCCACCAGCAGAGAAAAGGGGGCGACTCGCAACGAGCAGTACTTC.

The genes are TRBV6-5 and TRBJ2-1; 10 nucleotides align to TRBD2. CDR1 is MNHEY and CDR2 is SVGAGI in the germline V gene. This CDR3 region has 14 residues. Trimming at V came to 5 bases and at J to 14 bases, leaving 12 bases not matched to a gene. The CDR3 protein is CASSPPGVAGGEFF. The CDR3 DNA reads as TGTGCCAGCAGTCCACCCGGGGTAGCGGGAGGCGAGTTCTTC.

The chain couples TRBV5-1 to TRBJ2-5; 9 nucleotides align to TRBD1. Trimming took 0 bases from V and 4 from J; bases not matched to a gene: 10. This CDR3 has 17 amino acids. Germline V gene sequence: CDR1 SGHRS, CDR2 YFSETQ. Here the CDR3 reads CASSLAQGAGFGETQYF. CDR3 nucleotide sequence: TGCGCCAGCAGCTTGGCACAGGGGGCGGGTTTTGGAGAGACCCAGTACTTC.

The gene calls are TRBV2 and TRBJ2-6; D gene ambiguous. Germline CDR1 is SNHLY and CDR2 is FYNNEI. This CDR3 comprises 15 residues. V dropped 2 bases and J dropped 0 bases, with 5 bases sitting between them. CDR3 nucleotide sequence: TGTGCCAGCAGTGAAACGCGCTCTGGGGCCAACGTCCTGACTTTC. It codes for CASSETRSGANVLTF.

The chain combines TRBV12-5 with TRBJ1-1; TRBD1 is a possible D gene (5 bases). Germline CDR1 LGHNT, CDR2 FRNRAP. The CDR3 covers 16 residues. The ends were cut back, 7 bases at V and 2 bases at J, with 20 bases in the middle. The CDR3 loop reads CASAAGGIGGNTEAFF. The CDR3 DNA follows: TGTGCTAGTGCGGCGGGGGGTATAGGAGGAAACACTGAAGCTTTCTTT.

J is TRBJ2-7 and V is TRBV7-2; 9 positions match TRBD1. The CDR3 extends over 13 amino acids. CDR1 is SGHTA, CDR2 FQGNSA, per germline. Trimming took 5 bases from V and 7 from J; bases not matched to a gene: 6. The chain's CDR3 is CASSLGTGREQYF. As DNA, the CDR3 is TGTGCCAGCAGCCTAGGGACAGGGAGGGAGCAGTACTTC.

This chain uses TRBV6-1 with TRBJ1-4; 7 positions match TRBD1. V trimming: 2 bases; J trimming: 7 bases; junction bases outside the gene matches: 7. There are 15 residues in the CDR3. Germline-derived CDR1 and CDR2 are MNHNS and SASEGT. The CDR3 nucleotides read TGTGCCAGCAGTGAACTAACAGGGGTGTCTGAAAAACTGTTTTTT. Translated: CASSELTGVSEKLFF.

V and J are TRBV6-4 and TRBJ1-1, with TRBD1 identical over 11 bases. Losses at the gene ends were 2 bases for V and 4 bases for J; bases not matched to a gene: 6. CDR1 MRHNA and CDR2 SNTAGT come from the germline V gene. This CDR3 has 16 amino acids. CDR3 in amino acids: CASSDGQGALGTEAFF. The CDR3 DNA reads as TGTGCCAGCAGTGACGGACAGGGGGCGCTCGGCACTGAAGCTTTCTTT.

The chain has TRBV19 and TRBJ2-1; TRBD1 might be the D (5 bases). V was pared by 5 bases and J by 6 bases, with 8 bases between. Germline CDR1 reads LNHDA; CDR2 reads SQIVND (reference sequence). This CDR3 is 12 amino acids long. Written as DNA, the CDR3 is TGTGCCAGTAGTTGGGGCCCCAATGAGCAGTTCTTC. It codes for CASSWGPNEQFF.

The chain links TRBV19 to TRBJ2-3, with D unclear. This CDR3 region has 11 residues. The germline gives CDR1 LNHDA, CDR2 SQIVND (reference sequence). V was trimmed by 7 bases and J by 6 bases, leaving 8 bases between them. CDR3 loop: CASNSGDTQYF. The CDR3 nucleotides are TGTGCCAGTAATTCCGGGGATACGCAGTATTTT.

The V and J genes are TRBV5-1 and TRBJ2-1, with 7 positions matching TRBD1. Per germline, CDR1 SGHRS and CDR2 YFSETQ. V shed 3 bases and J 4 bases; nucleotides not matched to a gene: 4. This CDR3 contains 14 residues. The CDR3, as DNA: TGCGCCAGCAGCTCCTCGACAGGGTACAATGAGCAGTTCTTC. Its protein is CASSSSTGYNEQFF.

The chain carries TRBV18 and TRBJ1-4, with D maybe TRBD1 (5 bases). There are 14 residues in the CDR3. In germline, CDR1 is KGHSH, CDR2 LQKENI. The V gene lost 6 bases and the J gene lost 7 bases, with 15 bases spanning the gap. The chain's CDR3 is CASSEVFRAEKLFF. DNA for the CDR3: TGTGCCAGCTCCGAGGTTTTCAGGGCTGAAAAACTGTTTTTT. Based on the CDR3 plus reference TRBV18 and TRBJ1-4, the full variable domain is NAGVMQNPRHLVRRRGQEARLRCSPMKGHSHVYWYRQLPEEGLKFMVYLQKENIIDESGMPKERFSAEFPKEGPSILRIQQVVRGDSAAYFCASSEVFRAEKLFFGSGTQLSVL.

The genes are TRBV6-6 and TRBJ2-1, with 8 nucleotides matching TRBD2. The CDR3 length is 14 residues. CDR1 is MNHNY, CDR2 SVGAGI, per germline (reference sequence). Trimming cost V 7 bases and J 7 bases; bases outside gene matches: 9. CDR3 region: CASTKSAGANEQFF. The DNA for the CDR3 is TGTGCCAGCACCAAATCAGCGGGAGCAAATGAGCAGTTCTTC.

About this clone itself: Mismatch with germline at one junction end may stem from a read error. The V gene is TRBV4-1, the J gene TRBJ2-3; 9 bases align to TRBD2. Per germline, CDR1 MGHRA and CDR2 YSYEKL. This CDR3 spans 17 amino acids. Written as DNA, the CDR3 is TGCGCCAGCAGCCAAGATCGGGGGCGGGAGGGCACAGATATGCAGTATTTT. This codes for CASSQDRGREGTDMQYF.

This chain links TRBV2 with TRBJ1-3, with D hard to call. V gave up 5 bases and J gave up 9 bases, with 17 bases separating them. Germline lookup yields CDR1 SNHLY and CDR2 FYNNEI. The CDR3 is 14 residues long. CDR3 loop: CASSPGPWVGTIYF. The CDR3 DNA reads TGTGCCAGCAGTCCGGGTCCCTGGGTTGGCACCATATATTTT.

The J gene is TRBJ1-2, the V gene TRBV5-1; no clear D. Germline V gene data show CDR1 as SGHRS and CDR2 as YFSETQ. The V end was cut by 0 bases, the J end by 2 bases, with 5 bases between. The CDR3 is 13 residues long. This chain's CDR3 is CASSLDSNYGYTF. CDR3 sequence (DNA): TGCGCCAGCAGCTTGGACTCCAACTATGGCTACACCTTC. Filled out from reference TRBV5-1 and TRBJ1-2, the complete variable domain reads KAGVTQTPRYLIKTRGQQVTLSCSPISGHRSVSWYQQTPGQGLQFLFEYFSETQRNKGNFPGRFSGRQFSNSRSEMNVSTLELGDSALYLCASSLDSNYGYTFGSGTRLTVV.

This chain connects TRBV19 to TRBJ2-2; 8 bases agree with TRBD2. CDR3 length: 17 amino acids. After removal of 5 bases from V and 6 bases from J, the junction contained 14 bases not matched to a gene. Germline values: CDR1 LNHDA, CDR2 SQIVND (reference sequence). CDR3 DNA: TGTGCCAGTAGTTCTTCTCGAGGAGCGGGGGTCGCCGGGGAGCTGTTTTTT. This encodes CASSSSRGAGVAGELFF.

The chain carries TRBV18 and TRBJ2-5; either TRBD1 or TRBD2 may fit D (5 bases each). Germline V gene lookup returns CDR1 KGHSH and CDR2 LQKENI. The CDR3 extends over 13 amino acids. V lost 6 bases and J 5 bases, leaving 13 bases between the germline ends. In DNA, the CDR3 is TGTGCCAGCTCCCCAGGGAGAGGGGAGACCCAGTACTTC. It codes for CASSPGRGETQYF.

This chain connects TRBV4-1 to TRBJ1-1, with D possibly being TRBD1 (6 bases). Germline V lookup: CDR1 MGHRA, CDR2 YSYEKL. V lost 1 base to trimming and J lost 1 base, with 13 bases between them. This CDR3 contains 16 residues. The CDR3 here is CASSQVGGGGNTEAFF. CDR3 nucleotides: TGCGCCAGCAGCCAAGTCGGGGGGGGCGGGAACACTGAAGCTTTCTTT.

The chain couples TRBV30 to TRBJ2-7; D is unclear. Germline V gene sequence: CDR1 GTSNPN, CDR2 SVGIG (reference sequence). V lost 1 base to trimming and J lost 6 bases, with 7 bases between them. The CDR3 extends over 11 amino acids. The CDR3 sequence: CAWSARSEQYF. The CDR3 bases are TGTGCCTGGAGTGCGAGGAGCGAGCAGTACTTC.

The chain is built from TRBV5-5 and TRBJ1-5; the match to TRBD1 covers 8 bases. The CDR3 extends over 14 amino acids. The junction had 7 bases not matched to a gene; V was cut back by 4 bases and J by 7 bases. Germline assignment: CDR1 SGHKS and CDR2 YYEKEE (reference sequence). CDR3 nucleotide sequence: TGTGCCAGCAGCACGACAGGGGTGGGACAGCCCCAGCATTTT. Its translation: CASSTTGVGQPQHF.

This chain uses TRBV6-5 with TRBJ2-3; 7 bases map to TRBD1. V lost 7 bases, J lost 5 bases, and 6 bases stayed unmatched. The CDR3 sequence is 13 residues long. In germline, CDR1 is MNHEY, CDR2 SVGAGI. The CDR3 sequence: CASTRQGVDTQYF. The CDR3 nucleotides are TGTGCCAGCACCCGACAGGGCGTAGATACGCAGTATTTT.

The V call is TRBV19, the J call TRBJ1-3, with TRBD1 as a possible D gene (5 bases). The V gene's germline CDR1 is LNHDA and CDR2 SQIVND (reference sequence). The CDR3 extends over 14 amino acids. Trimming left V 3 bases short and J 7 bases short, with 13 bases between. The DNA for the CDR3 is TGTGCCAGTAGTATGGCAGGGTCCAGGAACACCATATATTTT. Protein sequence: CASSMAGSRNTIYF.

The V call is TRBV6-5, the J call TRBJ2-7; D is uncertain. Trimming removed 3 bases at V and 6 bases at J, with 15 bases between. The CDR3 totals 14 residues. Germline V lookup: CDR1 MNHEY, CDR2 SVGAGI. The CDR3 reads CASSYKPVAGEQYF. In nucleotides, the CDR3 is TGTGCCAGCAGTTATAAGCCGGTTGCTGGCGAGCAGTACTTC.